This entry lists 23 T cell receptor beta chains sequenced from one sample in a study of blood T cell repertoires in COVID-19 (dated by TCRdb to the early 2020s). The library relied on the immunoSEQ multiplex PCR assay. TCRdb obtained this table from immuneACCESS and retained in-frame rearrangements with V and J assigned. These tables miss some clones; where compared with another copy, unresolved V genes account for less than half of the shortfall, and the remainder is unexplained. The sample yields hundreds of thousands of clones; around 86% were counted once. Over 1.5% of the sample lies in the top ten. The sequenced material came from PBMCs or T cells enriched from blood (not recorded which). These TCRs come from a man aged 35 to 55 who had recovered from COVID-19.

The gene calls are TRBV15 and TRBJ1-6; 7 bases agree with TRBD1. The CDR3 runs 13 residues. CDR1 is LNHNV, CDR2 YYDKDF, per germline (reference sequence). The V gene end was trimmed by 4 bases and the J gene end by 8 bases; junction bases not matched to a gene: 2. The DNA of the CDR3 is TGTGCCACCAGCATAACAGGGGATTCACCCCTCCACTTT. Amino acids: CATSITGDSPLHF. The full variable domain, rest sourced from reference TRBV15 and TRBJ1-6, is DAMVIQNPRYQVTQFGKPVTLSCSQTLNHNVMYWYQQKSSQAPKLLFHYYDKDFNNEADTPDNFQSRRPNTSFCFLDIRSPGLGDTAMYLCATSITGDSPLHFGNGTRLTVT.

V gene TRBV7-2 combines with J gene TRBJ1-3; 9 positions match TRBD1. The CDR3 length is 13 residues. V shed 4 bases, J shed 10 bases, and the junction held 5 bases outside the gene matches. In germline, CDR1 is SGHTA, CDR2 FQGNSA. In DNA form, the CDR3 reads TGTGCCAGCAGCTGGGACAGGGCCGGAACCATATATTTT. Protein product: CASSWDRAGTIYF.

The rearrangement links TRBV2 to TRBJ1-5; unclear D gene. Trimming took off 4 bases at V and 7 bases at J, with 8 bases between the two ends. The germline V gene has CDR1 SNHLY and CDR2 FYNNEI. The CDR3 has 12 amino acids. Here the CDR3 DNA reads TGTGCCAGCAGTGCGGGAGCCCAGCCCCAGCATTTT. Translation: CASSAGAQPQHF.

This chain connects TRBV27 to TRBJ2-2; no definite D call. Germline V lookup: CDR1 MNHEY, CDR2 SMNVEV (reference sequence). V was shortened by 4 bases and J by 4 bases, with 13 bases between the two germline ends. The CDR3 is 15 residues long. Here the CDR3 reads CASSYRGASTGELFF. For the CDR3, the DNA is TGTGCCAGCAGTTATCGTGGAGCGAGCACCGGGGAGCTGTTTTTT.

V is TRBV2 and J is TRBJ1-2; TRBD1 is a possible D gene (6 bases). V gave up 8 bases and J gave up 2 bases, with 12 bases separating them. The CDR3 has 13 amino acids. Germline values: CDR1 SNHLY, CDR2 FYNNEI. The CDR3 DNA follows: TGTGCCAGCCAGAAACAGGGAAACTATGGCTACACCTTC. The encoded protein is CASQKQGNYGYTF.

The rearrangement joins TRBV7-2 to TRBJ2-5, with a tentative D call TRBD2 (5 bases). The CDR3 runs to 15 residues. Germline CDR1 and CDR2: SGHTA and FQGNSA. V was trimmed by 0 bases and J by 4 bases, leaving 12 bases between them. In DNA, the CDR3 is TGTGCCAGCAGCTTAGCTGCTAGCTTTCCAGAGACCCAGTACTTC. This gives the protein CASSLAASFPETQYF.

This clone was seen many times. The chain recombines TRBV6-5 with TRBJ2-7; 10 bases agree with TRBD2. Trimming removed 6 bases from V and 4 bases from J; junction bases left unmatched: 9. Germline CDR1 and CDR2: MNHEY and SVGAGI. The CDR3 totals 15 residues. The CDR3 loop reads CASSYSSGSWYEQYF. The CDR3, as DNA: TGTGCCAGCAGCTATTCTAGCGGGAGTTGGTACGAGCAGTACTTC.

The chain carries TRBV12-5 and TRBJ2-1, with 7 bases fitting TRBD2. V dropped 6 bases and J dropped 8; count of bases not matched to a gene: 10. This CDR3 region has 14 residues. Germline V gives CDR1 LGHNT, CDR2 FRNRAP. The CDR3 DNA reads as TGTGCTAGTGGCCCCTCGCACCGGGGGGATGAGCAGTTCTTC. Translated, it gives CASGPSHRGDEQFF.

This chain joins TRBV9 and TRBJ2-3, with 9 positions matching TRBD2. The CDR3 length is 16 residues. Germline CDR1 is SGDLS and CDR2 is YYNGEE. Losses at the gene ends were 0 bases for V and 4 bases for J; bases not matched to a gene: 6. The CDR3 protein is CASSVVSGGGADTQYF. The CDR3 DNA follows: TGTGCCAGCAGCGTAGTCTCTGGCGGGGGGGCAGATACGCAGTATTTT.

The V gene is TRBV6-1, the J gene TRBJ2-1; perhaps TRBD2 as D (6 bases). V dropped 1 base and J dropped 2 bases, with 6 bases sitting between them. Germline CDR1 and CDR2: MNHNS and SASEGT. The CDR3 has 14 amino acids. CDR3 region: CASSEGGAYNEQFF. The CDR3 nucleotides are TGTGCCAGCAGTGAAGGGGGGGCCTACAATGAGCAGTTCTTC.

The chain recombines TRBV28 with TRBJ1-2; possibly TRBD1 for D (6 bases). The CDR3 length is 13 residues. CDR1 and CDR2 (germline): MDHEN, SYDVKM. Trimming took off 5 bases at V and 11 bases at J, with 18 bases between the two ends. The CDR3 here is CASSLTGSIEYTF. The CDR3 coding sequence is TGTGCCAGCAGTCTTACAGGGTCTATCGAGTACACCTTC.

V and J are TRBV2 and TRBJ2-1, with 8 bases matching TRBD2. The V gene end was trimmed by 7 bases and the J gene end by 8 bases; junction bases not matched to a gene: 10. This CDR3 spans 14 amino acids. The V gene's germline CDR1 is SNHLY and CDR2 FYNNEI. The CDR3 sequence is CASKESGRGYEQFF. Here the CDR3 DNA reads TGTGCCAGCAAAGAGAGCGGGAGAGGGTATGAGCAGTTCTTC. The full variable domain, rest sourced from reference TRBV2 and TRBJ2-1, is EPEVTQTPSHQVTQMGQEVILRCVPISNHLYFYWYRQILGQKVEFLVSFYNNEISEKSEIFDDQFSVERPDGSNFTLKIRSTKLEDSAMYFCASKESGRGYEQFFGPGTRLTVL.

The gene calls are TRBV2 and TRBJ2-7, with D possibly being TRBD1 (6 bases). Germline V gene lookup returns CDR1 SNHLY and CDR2 FYNNEI. The length of the CDR3 is 11 residues. Deletions cut 2 bases from V and 8 bases from J, with 7 bases between. The CDR3 region is CASSERDKQYF. CDR3 nucleotide sequence: TGTGCCAGCAGTGAAAGGGACAAGCAGTACTTC.

A single count supports this clone. This chain connects TRBV14 to TRBJ1-1, with TRBD1 matching over 7 bases. Germline-derived CDR1 and CDR2 are SGHDN and FVKESK. The CDR3 sequence is 13 residues long. The V segment lost 6 bases and the J segment 3 bases; nucleotides outside the gene matches: 4. The CDR3 nucleotides are TGTGCCAGCAGGGAGCAGGGGGACACTGAAGCTTTCTTT. It yields the protein CASREQGDTEAFF.

This chain joins TRBV28 and TRBJ2-7, with D unclear. The V gene lost 9 bases and the J gene lost 6 bases, with 18 bases spanning the gap. CDR1 MDHEN and CDR2 SYDVKM come from the germline V gene. There are 13 residues in the CDR3. CDR3 loop: CASSIGRGGEQYF. The CDR3 coding sequence is TGTGCCAGTTCCATTGGCAGAGGTGGCGAGCAGTACTTC.

This chain joins TRBV19 and TRBJ2-6; 8 nucleotides match TRBD1. This CDR3 has 16 amino acids. V lost 4 bases to trimming and J lost 4 bases; unmatched junction nucleotides: 6. Germline assignment: CDR1 LNHDA and CDR2 SQIVND (reference sequence). CDR3 in amino acids: CASSRQGRTGANVLTF. For the CDR3, the DNA is TGTGCCAGTAGTAGACAGGGGCGGACCGGGGCCAACGTCCTGACTTTC.

This rearrangement joins TRBV7-9 to TRBJ2-1, with 8 positions matching TRBD2. This CDR3 contains 14 residues. CDR1 SEHNR and CDR2 FQNEAQ come from the germline V gene (reference sequence). The V and J ends lost 0 bases and 7 bases, in that order; junction bases with no gene match: 2. DNA of the CDR3: TGTGCCAGCAGCTTAGCGGGCGGGAGGAATGAGCAGTTCTTC. Its translation: CASSLAGGRNEQFF.

The count of this clone is one. V and J are TRBV9 and TRBJ2-7, with 12 bases identical to TRBD2. Trimming at V came to 3 bases and at J to 3 bases, leaving 1 base not matched to a gene. Looked up from germline, CDR1 is SGDLS and CDR2 is YYNGEE. This CDR3 has 14 residues. CDR3 region: CASSGGLAGYEQYF. Written as DNA, the CDR3 is TGTGCCAGCAGCGGGGGACTAGCGGGCTACGAGCAGTACTTC.

V gene TRBV11-2 combines with J gene TRBJ2-7; a weak D match, TRBD1 (6 bases). Germline values: CDR1 SGHAT, CDR2 FQNNGV. V was cut by 5 bases and J by 3 bases, with 8 bases left in between. There are 12 residues in the CDR3. In nucleotides, the CDR3 is TGTGCCAGCAGCCCGGGACACTACGAGCAGTACTTC. It is translated as CASSPGHYEQYF.

The chain employs TRBV6-5 and TRBJ1-1; maybe TRBD1 (5 bases). In germline, CDR1 is MNHEY, CDR2 SVGAGI. V dropped 2 bases and J dropped 2 bases, with 12 bases sitting between them. CDR3 length: 15 residues. The CDR3 coding sequence is TGTGCCAGCAGTTACGACCCCGGGGGAAACACTGAAGCTTTCTTT. Residues: CASSYDPGGNTEAFF.

This clone was seen only once. The chain links TRBV11-3 to TRBJ2-3; 8 bases match TRBD2. The CDR3 has 14 residues. Looked up from germline, CDR1 is SGHNT and CDR2 is YENEEA. J was trimmed by 6 bases and V by 5 bases; bases with no gene match: 7. In DNA, the CDR3 is TGTGCCAGCAGCCCCGGACTAGCAACGGATACGCAGTATTTT. Protein product: CASSPGLATDTQYF.

This clone was recorded only once. The V call is TRBV12-3 or TRBV12-4, the J call TRBJ2-1; weak D call: TRBD2 (5 bases). V gave up 10 bases and J gave up 7 bases, with 17 bases separating them. The CDR3 runs 13 residues. Here the CDR3 DNA reads TGTGCCACCCAGAGGGCGCGATGGAATGAGCAGTTCTTC. Translating gives CATQRARWNEQFF.

This clone was found once. The V call is TRBV19, the J call TRBJ1-2; D is perhaps TRBD1 (5 bases). The germline V and J ends were trimmed by 4 bases and 3 bases, with 21 bases remaining between them. From germline, CDR1 is LNHDA and CDR2 SQIVND (reference sequence). The length of the CDR3 is 17 residues. The CDR3 region has the DNA TGTGCCAGTAGTAACCAGGGTATCGTGGGTAGGGACTATGGCTACACCTTC. Its translation is CASSNQGIVGRDYGYTF.